Below are 9 T cell receptor beta chains sequenced from a single sample in a study of early T cells in non-severe SARS-CoV-2 infection. A single record per CDR3 protein comes from TCRdb applying MiXCR to the 5' RACE reads. Of around 55,000 distinct CDR3 sequences listed, about 6.4% were seen once; the top ten hold about 5.9%. The sequencing here drew on whole blood, taken at baseline. These TCRs come from an adult who was a healthcare worker with PCR-confirmed SARS-CoV-2 infection or an uninfected control (not recorded which).

This chain joins TRBV6-1 and TRBJ1-1; no firm D call. The CDR3 covers 13 residues. The germline V gene encodes CDR1 MNHNS and CDR2 SASEGT. Trimming took off 7 bases at V and 3 bases at J, with 12 bases between the two ends. This CDR3 reads CASTDGPYTEAFF. The CDR3 nucleotides are TGTGCCAGCACAGATGGTCCTTACACTGAAGCTTTCTTT.

Regarding this clonotype: Just one base apart from a much larger clone, this may be a read error. The gene calls are TRBV6-1 and TRBJ2-7; the D is unclear. CDR1 is MNHNS and CDR2 is SASEGT in the germline V gene. The CDR3 loop spans 14 amino acids. The CDR3: CASSVQLGHYEQNF. The CDR3 DNA is TGTGCCAGCAGTGTCCAGCTGGGCCACTACGAGCAGAACTTC.

This clonotype turned up a few times. J is TRBJ1-6 and V is TRBV20-1; possible D gene TRBD1, 6 bases. The germline gives CDR1 DFQATT, CDR2 SNEGSKA (reference sequence). The CDR3 length is 14 residues. Trimming removed 3 bases at V and 5 bases at J, with 11 bases between. The CDR3: CSARATGDNSPLHF. CDR3 coding DNA: TGCAGTGCTAGGGCGACAGGCGATAATTCACCCCTCCACTTT.

V usage is TRBV20-1 and J usage is TRBJ1-6, with D maybe TRBD1 (5 bases). Germline CDR1 is DFQATT and CDR2 is SNEGSKA (reference sequence). The CDR3 length is 15 residues. V gave up 6 bases and J gave up 10 bases, with 22 bases separating them. CDR3 in amino acids: CSAPHRREAESPLHF. The CDR3 bases are TGCAGTGCACCCCACCGCAGGGAGGCGGAATCACCCCTCCACTTT.

In this sample, this clonotype turned up a few times. The rearrangement links TRBV27 to TRBJ2-1; D may be TRBD2 (5 bases). V lost 3 bases to trimming and J lost 2 bases, with 8 bases between them. Germline CDR1 reads MNHEY; CDR2 reads SMNVEV (reference sequence). This CDR3 has 14 residues. The CDR3 DNA reads TGTGCCAGCAGTTTGAGGGCGGCCTACAATGAGCAGTTCTTC. This sequence encodes CASSLRAAYNEQFF.

This clonotype has at least ten counts. CDR3: CASKLRTGGFLWGYTF. The CDR3 DNA follows: TGTGCCAGCAAACTACGGACAGGGGGCTTCCTTTGGGGCTACACCTTC. The chain is built from TRBV6-5 and TRBJ1-2, with TRBD1 identical over 11 bases. Germline V gene lookup returns CDR1 MNHEY and CDR2 SVGAGI. The CDR3 spans 16 residues. V shed 7 bases, J shed 8 bases, and the junction held 15 bases outside the gene matches.

This clonotype was counted only a few times. The chain uses TRBV5-4 and TRBJ2-5, with a possible D match to TRBD1 (6 bases). CDR1 and CDR2 from the germline V gene are SGHNT and YYREEE (reference sequence). This CDR3 contains 14 residues. The V end lost 4 bases, the J end lost 5 bases, and 15 bases lay between the germline ends. The CDR3 coding sequence is TGTGCCAGCAGCCAGAACAGGGCCGGGGAGACCCAGTACTTC. This sequence encodes CASSQNRAGETQYF.

This clonotype occurred a few times. The CDR3 DNA sequence: TGTGCCAGCAGCACCGACAGTCCGAGCTCCTACAATGAGCAGTTCTTC. As protein: CASSTDSPSSYNEQFF. V gene TRBV6-5 combines with J gene TRBJ2-1; perhaps TRBD1 as D (5 bases). Germline V gives CDR1 MNHEY, CDR2 SVGAGI. Trimming pared 6 bases from V and 0 bases from J, leaving 15 bases between. This CDR3 spans 16 amino acids.

This clonotype was detected many times. V usage is TRBV9 and J usage is TRBJ2-7, with 7 positions matching TRBD2. V dropped 1 base and J dropped 2; count of bases not matched to a gene: 12. This CDR3 contains 17 residues. Looked up from germline, CDR1 is SGDLS and CDR2 is YYNGEE. The CDR3: CASSVQPLAGGTYEQYF. The CDR3 nucleotides are TGTGCCAGCAGCGTACAACCGCTTGCCGGGGGGACCTACGAGCAGTACTTC.